There are a few counts of the clone carrying this T cell receptor (beta chain). What it binds is unknown. The CDR3 has 13 residues. Germline assignment: CDR1 KGHDR and CDR2 SFDVKD. V shed 2 bases and J shed 4 bases, with 7 bases lying between them. This sample is part of a study of T cells after yellow fever vaccination. Study-wide results and caveats: When the response was secondary, it was weaker but reached its peak faster, day 5 versus 15.

TCRdb passed the 5' RACE reads through MiXCR, listing each CDR3 protein once. The sample yields more than 300,000 distinct CDR3 sequences, approximately 11% seen once. J is TRBJ1-2 and V is TRBV24-1, with D unclear. The sample consisted of CD4+ T cells sorted from PBMCs, taken 45 days after the yellow fever booster vaccination. This clonotype originated in a man aged 18 to 29 who received the YFV17D yellow fever vaccine. As DNA, the CDR3 is TGTGCCACCAGTGATTCTAACTCCTATGGCTACACCTTC. This encodes CATSDSNSYGYTF.